This T cell receptor (beta chain) was found in a study of OX40 agonist ivuxolimab in advanced cancers. Study findings and constraints: The CD4+ and CD8+ T cells in the blood had expanded clonally by week 6 at 0.1 to 3.0 mg/kg.

Sequencing used immunoSEQ multiplex PCR; TCRdb keeps in-frame clones, though not all of them. The sample gives tens of thousands of clones, 81% of which show up once; under 1.5% is in the top ten. Germline V gene sequence: CDR1 SGHRS, CDR2 YFSETQ. The V segment lost 0 bases and the J segment 1 base; nucleotides outside the gene matches: 6. This CDR3 has 17 residues. With regard to this clone: The antigen remains undetermined.

The sequencing here drew on CD4+ or CD8+ T cells sorted from blood, taken in a trial of the OX40 agonist ivuxolimab. J is TRBJ2-3 and V is TRBV5-1; the match to TRBD2 covers 9 bases. This receptor was taken from an adult with an advanced solid tumor such as melanoma, head and neck, liver or kidney cancer. In DNA form, the CDR3 reads TGCGCCAGCAGCTTGGGTCTTAGCGGGGGAGGCACAGATACGCAGTATTTT. Its translation is CASSLGLSGGGTDTQYF.